This record concerns one T cell receptor (beta chain) sequence. The CDR3 sequence is 18 residues long. Germline V gene lookup returns CDR1 SEHNR and CDR2 FQNEAQ (reference sequence). V lost 6 bases, J lost 0 bases, and 21 bases lay in between. In the original workflow: Reference gene primer amplification gave estimated nucleated cell counts. Here immunoSEQ multiplex PCR was the method, and the copy in TCRdb shows in-frame clones only, minus some. V and J calls and clone size are as listed in that table; D and trimming were resolved from the DNA. The sample yields fewer than 250,000 clones, around four fifths seen once. This entry belongs to a study of blood T cell repertoires in COVID-19. Background on the study: Samples came from the United States, Italy and Spain, spanning acute and convalescent COVID-19. T cells, B-cell-depleted T cells, or PBMCs provided the cDNA or gDNA that served as material.

This TCR was recovered from a woman in her sixties with active or convalescent COVID-19. This chain uses TRBV7-9 with TRBJ2-1; perhaps TRBD1 as D (6 bases). The specimen was peripheral blood. The CDR3: CASRTTSRRGGSYNEQFF. The CDR3 bases are TGTGCCAGCAGGACCACCTCAAGGAGAGGGGGCTCCTACAATGAGCAGTTCTTC.